The TCR beta chain under discussion was sequenced for a study of blood T cell repertoires in COVID-19. Study-wide background: COVID-19 samples collected from the United States, Italy and Spain covered acute and convalescent phases. Sample material is recorded as cDNA or gDNA derived from T cells, B-cell-depleted T cells, or PBMCs.

V lost 1 base to trimming and J lost 6 bases, with 11 bases between them. From germline, CDR1 is MGHRA and CDR2 YSYEKL. The CDR3 has 14 amino acids. Original methodology: Amplifying reference gene primers gave estimates of nucleated cell counts. Profiled with immunoSEQ multiplex PCR; TCRdb holds only in-frame clones, not every one. Clonal size and the V and J genes are those of that table, whereas D and trimming came from the DNA. The sample holds tens of thousands of clones; around 87% are singletons and the top ten take roughly 1.2%. The chain combines TRBV4-1 with TRBJ2-3; a possible D gene is TRBD1 (6 bases). Sequenced material: peripheral blood. The receptor was isolated from a woman between 55 and 75 years old with acute or convalescent COVID-19. The CDR3 sequence is CASSQVATGDTQYF. CDR3 coding DNA: TGCGCCAGCAGCCAAGTCGCTACAGGGGATACGCAGTATTTT.